The clone carrying this T cell receptor beta chain was counted a few times. Its antigen remains unidentified. The data derive from a study of beta chain features in type 1 diabetes. Study conclusions and caveats: A greater similarity of naive, central memory and Treg TCRB repertoires was seen among patients than among healthy donors. Junctions at VDJ sites from type 1 diabetes patients had fewer insertions and more deletions.

As every portion of the isolated RNA was reverse transcribed, the sequencing read expressed TCRB transcripts. Assay used: immunoSEQ multiplex PCR; TCRdb lists only in-frame clones, some missing. The sample carries 250,000 to 400,000 clones, about 14% recorded once. Per germline, CDR1 MNHEY and CDR2 SVGAGI. The CDR3 sequence is 13 residues long. Trimming cost V 5 bases and J 6 bases, with 13 bases left between them. The rearrangement joins TRBV6-5 to TRBJ1-1; D uncertain. The clonotype comes from a man aged 25-45 years in good health. The sample taken for sequencing was central memory CD4+ T cells from blood. The CDR3 DNA follows: TGTGCCAGCAGTGAGCAGGTTAGGGCTGAAGCTTTCTTT. Protein sequence: CASSEQVRAEAFF.